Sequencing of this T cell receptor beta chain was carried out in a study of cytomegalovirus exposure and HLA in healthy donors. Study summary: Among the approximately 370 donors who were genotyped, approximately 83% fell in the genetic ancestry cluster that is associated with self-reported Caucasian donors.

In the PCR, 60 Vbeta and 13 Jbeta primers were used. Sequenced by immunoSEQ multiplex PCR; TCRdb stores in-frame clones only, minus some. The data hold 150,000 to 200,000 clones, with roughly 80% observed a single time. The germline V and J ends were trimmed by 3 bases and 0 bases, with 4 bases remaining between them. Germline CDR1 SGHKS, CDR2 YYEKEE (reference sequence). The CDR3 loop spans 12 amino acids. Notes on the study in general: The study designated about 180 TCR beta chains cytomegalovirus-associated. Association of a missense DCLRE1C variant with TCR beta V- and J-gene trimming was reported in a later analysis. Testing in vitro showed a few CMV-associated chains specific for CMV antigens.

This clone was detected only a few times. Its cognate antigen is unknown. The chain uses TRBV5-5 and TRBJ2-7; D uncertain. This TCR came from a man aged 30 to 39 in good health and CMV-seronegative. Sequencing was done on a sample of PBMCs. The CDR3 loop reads CASSSSSYEQYF. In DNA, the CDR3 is TGTGCCAGCAGCTCCTCCTCCTACGAGCAGTACTTC.